The 8 T cell receptor beta chains listed next were all sequenced from one sample in a study of CXCR3-negative and CXCR3-positive naive CD8 T cells (dated by TCRdb to about 2019). Data came from a NextSeq 550. The Human TCR Profiling Kit (MiLaboratory) was used to prepare UMI-labeled 5' RACE TRB cDNA libraries. TCRdb reprocessed the reads and provides one entry for every CDR3 protein sequence; no DNA is given. The sample table records roughly 130,000 distinct CDR3 sequences. The ten largest clonotypes hold 0.59% of the sample. Summary of the overall study and its limitations: TRB CDR3s from CXCR3-positive naive cells showed higher hydrophobicity (lower Kidera factor 4), lower energy, and higher strength and volume indices than CXCR3-negative naive cells.

No antigen has been assigned to these receptors. The sample comprised naive CXCR3+ CD8+ T cells from blood. The cell subset or site label on this specimen signifies: CD45RO-CCR7+CD27+CD95- naive CD8+ T cells expressing CXCR3 (TNR3+). All receptors come from a human donor in good health. Some clones in this sample may be carry-over from other donors' samples.

The rearrangement joins TRBV10-3 to TRBJ1-5; the TRBD1 assignment by TCRdb is unverifiable without DNA. The CDR3 totals 16 residues. Germline CDR1 reads ENHRY; CDR2 reads SYGVKD. CDR3: CAISDRDTHSNQPQHF.

V gene TRBV29-1 combines with J gene TRBJ2-5. The V gene's germline CDR1 is SQVTM and CDR2 ANQGSEA. The CDR3 consists of 13 residues. CDR3 loop: CSVESDGQETQYF.

The V and J genes are TRBV6-2 or TRBV6-3 and TRBJ2-2; no DNA is available, so the TRBD1 call from TCRdb remains unchecked. The CDR3 sequence is 14 residues long. CDR1 MNHEY and CDR2 SVGEGT come from the germline V gene. CDR3 protein: CASSHPGATGELFF.

The chain uses TRBV28 and TRBJ2-7; TCRdb indicates TRBD1, and absent DNA this call remains unverified. CDR1 and CDR2 (germline): MDHEN, SYDVKM. This CDR3 comprises 14 residues. This chain's CDR3 is CASSSAGTGFEQYF.

V gene TRBV14 combines with J gene TRBJ1-2; lacking DNA, the TRBD1 call made by TCRdb goes unchecked. The CDR3 spans 15 residues. Per germline, CDR1 SGHDN and CDR2 FVKESK. The CDR3 reads CASSAPWRGGGGYTF. Drawing the rest from reference TRBV14 and TRBJ1-2, the complete variable domain is EAGVTQFPSHSVIEKGQTVTLRCDPISGHDNLYWYRRVMGKEIKFLLHFVKESKQDESGMPNNRFLAERTGGTYSTLKVQPAELEDSGVYFCASSAPWRGGGGYTFGSGTRLTVV.

The chain is built from TRBV13 and TRBJ2-5; TCRdb indicates TRBD1, and absent DNA this call remains unverified. CDR3 length: 16 amino acids. Germline CDR1 is PRHDT and CDR2 is FYEKMQ (reference sequence). CDR3 region: CASSLTTSPREETQYF.

The CDR3 loop reads CASSPEGTFNEKLFF. The gene calls are TRBV9 and TRBJ1-4; TCRdb's D gene call, TRBD1, goes unchecked for lack of DNA. This CDR3 spans 15 amino acids. Germline assignment: CDR1 SGDLS and CDR2 YYNGEE. The full variable domain, completed using reference TRBV9 and TRBJ1-4, is DSGVTQTPKHLITATGQRVTLRCSPRSGDLSVYWYQQSLDQGLQFLIQYYNGEERAKGNILERFSAQQFPDLHSELNLSSLELGDSALYFCASSPEGTFNEKLFFGSGTQLSVL.

The V and J genes are TRBV29-1 and TRBJ1-2. The CDR3 loop spans 12 amino acids. Germline lookup yields CDR1 SQVTM and CDR2 ANQGSEA. The chain's CDR3 is CSVVNKNYGYTF.